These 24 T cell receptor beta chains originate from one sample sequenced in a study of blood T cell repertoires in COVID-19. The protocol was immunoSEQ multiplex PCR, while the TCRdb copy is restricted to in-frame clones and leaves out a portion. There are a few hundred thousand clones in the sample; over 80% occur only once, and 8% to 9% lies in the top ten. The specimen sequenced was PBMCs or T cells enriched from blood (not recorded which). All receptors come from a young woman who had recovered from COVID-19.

This CDR3 reads CASSGTGTNGYTF. The CDR3 DNA is TGTGCCAGCAGTGGAACCGGGACAAATGGCTACACCTTC. The rearrangement links TRBV2 to TRBJ1-2; maybe TRBD1 (6 bases). The CDR3 contains 13 residues. Germline CDR1 and CDR2: SNHLY and FYNNEI. Trimming cost V 4 bases and J 6 bases, with 12 bases left between them.

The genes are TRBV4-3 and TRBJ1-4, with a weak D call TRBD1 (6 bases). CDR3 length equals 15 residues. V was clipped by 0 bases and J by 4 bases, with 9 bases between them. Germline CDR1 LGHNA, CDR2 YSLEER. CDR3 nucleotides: TGCGCCAGCAGCCAAGACCGCAGGGGTAATGAAAAACTGTTTTTT. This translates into CASSQDRRGNEKLFF.

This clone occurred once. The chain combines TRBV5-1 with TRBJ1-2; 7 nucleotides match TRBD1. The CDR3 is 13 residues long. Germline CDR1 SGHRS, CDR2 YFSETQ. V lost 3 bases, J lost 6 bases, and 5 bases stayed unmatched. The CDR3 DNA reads TGCGCCAGCAGCTCTCAGGGGGAGGATGGCTACACCTTC. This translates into CASSSQGEDGYTF.

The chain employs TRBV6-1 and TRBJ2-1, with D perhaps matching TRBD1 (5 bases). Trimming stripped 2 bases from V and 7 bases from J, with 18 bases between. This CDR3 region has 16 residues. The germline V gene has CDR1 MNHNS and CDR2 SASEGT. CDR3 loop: CASSEQGIRVANEQFF. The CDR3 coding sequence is TGTGCCAGCAGTGAACAGGGCATCAGGGTAGCAAATGAGCAGTTCTTC.

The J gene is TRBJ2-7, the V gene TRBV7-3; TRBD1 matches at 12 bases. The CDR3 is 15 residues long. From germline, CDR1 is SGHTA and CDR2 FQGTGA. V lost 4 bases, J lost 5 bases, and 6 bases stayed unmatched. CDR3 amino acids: CASSSAGTGGDEQYF. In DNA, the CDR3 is TGTGCCAGCAGCTCCGCCGGGACAGGGGGCGACGAGCAGTACTTC.

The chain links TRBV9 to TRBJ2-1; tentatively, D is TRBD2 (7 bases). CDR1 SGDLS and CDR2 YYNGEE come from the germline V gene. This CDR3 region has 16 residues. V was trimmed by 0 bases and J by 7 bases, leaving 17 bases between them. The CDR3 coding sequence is TGTGCCAGCAGCGTAGTCGGGGGGCGATTGGGTAATGAGCAGTTCTTC. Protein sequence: CASSVVGGRLGNEQFF.

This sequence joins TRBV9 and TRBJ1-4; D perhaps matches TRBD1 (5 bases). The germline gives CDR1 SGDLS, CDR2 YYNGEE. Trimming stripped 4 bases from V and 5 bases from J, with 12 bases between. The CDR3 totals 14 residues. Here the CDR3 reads CASSPGFANEKLFF. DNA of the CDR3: TGTGCCAGCAGCCCAGGGTTCGCGAATGAAAAACTGTTTTTT. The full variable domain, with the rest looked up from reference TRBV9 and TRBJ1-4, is DSGVTQTPKHLITATGQRVTLRCSPRSGDLSVYWYQQSLDQGLQFLIQYYNGEERAKGNILERFSAQQFPDLHSELNLSSLELGDSALYFCASSPGFANEKLFFGSGTQLSVL.

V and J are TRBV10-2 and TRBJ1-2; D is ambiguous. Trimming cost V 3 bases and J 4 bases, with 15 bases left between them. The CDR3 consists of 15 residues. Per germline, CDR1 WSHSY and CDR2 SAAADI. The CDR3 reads CASSDYGSEGYGYTF. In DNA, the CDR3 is TGCGCCAGCAGTGACTACGGGTCAGAAGGCTATGGCTACACCTTC.

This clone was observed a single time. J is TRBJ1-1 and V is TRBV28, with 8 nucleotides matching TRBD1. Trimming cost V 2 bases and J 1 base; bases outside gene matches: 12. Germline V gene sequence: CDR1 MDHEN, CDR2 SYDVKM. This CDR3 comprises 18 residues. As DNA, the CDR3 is TGTGCCAGCAGTTTACTCAGGCAGGGGGCGGTCAAGAACACTGAAGCTTTCTTT. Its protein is CASSLLRQGAVKNTEAFF.

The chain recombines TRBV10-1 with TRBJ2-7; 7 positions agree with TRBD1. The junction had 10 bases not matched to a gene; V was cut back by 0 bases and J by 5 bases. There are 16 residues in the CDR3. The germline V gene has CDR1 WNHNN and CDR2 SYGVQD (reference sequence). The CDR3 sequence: CASSESTRTGAHEQYF. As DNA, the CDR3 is TGCGCCAGCAGTGAGTCTACGAGGACAGGTGCCCACGAGCAGTACTTC.

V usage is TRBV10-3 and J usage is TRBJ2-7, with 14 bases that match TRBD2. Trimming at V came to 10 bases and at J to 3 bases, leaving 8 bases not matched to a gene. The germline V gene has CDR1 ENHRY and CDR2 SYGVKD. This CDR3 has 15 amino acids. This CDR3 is CASSDGTSGGYEQYF. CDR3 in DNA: TGTGCCAGCTCCGACGGGACTAGCGGGGGCTACGAGCAGTACTTC.

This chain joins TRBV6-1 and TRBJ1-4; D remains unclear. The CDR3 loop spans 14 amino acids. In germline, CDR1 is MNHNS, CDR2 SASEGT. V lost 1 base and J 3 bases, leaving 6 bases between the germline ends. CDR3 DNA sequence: TGTGCCAGCAGTGAAGGAGGAGCTAATGAAAAACTGTTTTTT. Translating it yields CASSEGGANEKLFF.

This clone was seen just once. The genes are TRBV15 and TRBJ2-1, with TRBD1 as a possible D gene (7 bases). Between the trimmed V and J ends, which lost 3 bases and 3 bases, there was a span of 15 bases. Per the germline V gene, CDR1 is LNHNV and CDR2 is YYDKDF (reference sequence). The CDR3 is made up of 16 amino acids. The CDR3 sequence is CATSRIQGTLYNEQFF. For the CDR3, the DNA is TGTGCCACCAGCAGGATACAGGGGACTCTCTACAATGAGCAGTTCTTC.

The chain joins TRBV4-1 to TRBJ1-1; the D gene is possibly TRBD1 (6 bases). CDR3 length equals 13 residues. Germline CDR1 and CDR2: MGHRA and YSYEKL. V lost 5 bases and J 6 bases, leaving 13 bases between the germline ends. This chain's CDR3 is CASSTQQGSEAFF. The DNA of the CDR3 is TGCGCCAGCAGCACACAACAGGGCTCTGAAGCTTTCTTT.

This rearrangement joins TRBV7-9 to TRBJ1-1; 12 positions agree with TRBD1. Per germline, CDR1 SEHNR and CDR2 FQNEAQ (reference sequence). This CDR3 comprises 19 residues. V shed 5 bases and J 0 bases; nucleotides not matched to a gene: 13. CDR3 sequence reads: CASSQGQGALGIMNTEAFF. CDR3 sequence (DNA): TGTGCCAGCAGCCAGGGACAGGGGGCGCTTGGTATCATGAACACTGAAGCTTTCTTT.

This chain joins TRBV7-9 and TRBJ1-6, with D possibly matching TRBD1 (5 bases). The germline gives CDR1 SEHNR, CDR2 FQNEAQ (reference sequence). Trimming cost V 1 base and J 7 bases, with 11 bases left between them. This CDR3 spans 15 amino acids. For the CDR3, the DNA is TGTGCCAGCAGCTTAGGCGGGGCGAGGAATTCACCCCTCCACTTT. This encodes CASSLGGARNSPLHF.

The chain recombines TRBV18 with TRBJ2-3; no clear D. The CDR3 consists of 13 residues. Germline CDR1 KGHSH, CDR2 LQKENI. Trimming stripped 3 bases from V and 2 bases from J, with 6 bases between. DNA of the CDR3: TGTGCCAGCTCACCGGTAGTCACAGATACGCAGTATTTT. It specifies CASSPVVTDTQYF.

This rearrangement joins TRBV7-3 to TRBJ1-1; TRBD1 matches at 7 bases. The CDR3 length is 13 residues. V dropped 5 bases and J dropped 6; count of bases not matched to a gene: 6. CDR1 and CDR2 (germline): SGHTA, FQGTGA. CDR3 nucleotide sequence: TGTGCCAGCAGCCTACAGGGGACCGCTGAAGCTTTCTTT. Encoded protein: CASSLQGTAEAFF.

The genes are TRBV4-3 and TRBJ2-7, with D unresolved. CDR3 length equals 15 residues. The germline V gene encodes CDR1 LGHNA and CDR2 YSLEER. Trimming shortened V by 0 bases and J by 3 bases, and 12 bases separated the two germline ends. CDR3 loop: CASSQEGQSLYEQYF. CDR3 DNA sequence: TGCGCCAGCAGCCAAGAGGGCCAATCCCTCTACGAGCAGTACTTC.

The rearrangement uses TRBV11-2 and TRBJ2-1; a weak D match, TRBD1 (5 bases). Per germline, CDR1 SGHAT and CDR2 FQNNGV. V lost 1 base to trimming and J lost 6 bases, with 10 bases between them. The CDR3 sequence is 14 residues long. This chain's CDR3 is CASSLAGASNEQFF. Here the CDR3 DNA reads TGTGCCAGCAGCTTAGCTGGGGCTTCCAATGAGCAGTTCTTC.

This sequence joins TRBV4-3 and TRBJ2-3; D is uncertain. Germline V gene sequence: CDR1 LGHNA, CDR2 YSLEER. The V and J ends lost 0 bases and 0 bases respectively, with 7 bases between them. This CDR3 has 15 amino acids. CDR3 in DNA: TGCGCCAGCAGCCAAGATTTCAGAAGCACAGATACGCAGTATTTT. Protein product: CASSQDFRSTDTQYF.

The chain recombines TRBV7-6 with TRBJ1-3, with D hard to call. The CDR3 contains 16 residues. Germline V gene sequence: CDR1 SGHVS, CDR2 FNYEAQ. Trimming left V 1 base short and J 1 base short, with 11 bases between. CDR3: CASSLGGYLSGNTIYF. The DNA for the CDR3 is TGTGCCAGCAGCTTAGGAGGTTATCTATCTGGAAACACCATATATTTT. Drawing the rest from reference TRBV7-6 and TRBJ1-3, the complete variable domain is GAGVSQSPRYKVTKRGQDVALRCDPISGHVSLYWYRQALGQGPEFLTYFNYEAQQDKSGLPNDRFSAERPEGSISTLTIQRTEQRDSAMYRCASSLGGYLSGNTIYFGEGSWLTVV.

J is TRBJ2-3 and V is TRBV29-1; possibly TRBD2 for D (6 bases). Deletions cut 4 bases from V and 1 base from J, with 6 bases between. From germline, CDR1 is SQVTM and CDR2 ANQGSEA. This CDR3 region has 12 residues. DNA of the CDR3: TGCAGCGTTGGGGGGGGCACAGATACGCAGTATTTT. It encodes CSVGGGTDTQYF.

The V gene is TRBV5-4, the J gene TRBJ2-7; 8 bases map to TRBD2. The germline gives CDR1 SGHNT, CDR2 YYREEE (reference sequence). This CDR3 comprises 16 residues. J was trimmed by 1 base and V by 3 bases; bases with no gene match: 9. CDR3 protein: CASSWGRSGASYEQYF. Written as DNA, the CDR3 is TGTGCCAGCAGCTGGGGGCGTAGCGGGGCGTCCTACGAGCAGTACTTC.